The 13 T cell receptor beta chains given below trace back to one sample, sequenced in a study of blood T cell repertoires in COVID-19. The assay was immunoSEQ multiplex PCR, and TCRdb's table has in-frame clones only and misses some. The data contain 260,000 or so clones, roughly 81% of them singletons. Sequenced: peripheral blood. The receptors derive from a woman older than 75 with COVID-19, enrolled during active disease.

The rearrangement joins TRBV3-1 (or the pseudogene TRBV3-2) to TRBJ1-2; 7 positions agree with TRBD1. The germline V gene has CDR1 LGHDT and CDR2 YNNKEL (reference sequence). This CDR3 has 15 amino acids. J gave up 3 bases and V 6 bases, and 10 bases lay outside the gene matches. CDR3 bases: TGTGCCAGCAGTAAGAAGCACAGGGGAGACTATGGCTACACCTTC. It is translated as CASSKKHRGDYGYTF.

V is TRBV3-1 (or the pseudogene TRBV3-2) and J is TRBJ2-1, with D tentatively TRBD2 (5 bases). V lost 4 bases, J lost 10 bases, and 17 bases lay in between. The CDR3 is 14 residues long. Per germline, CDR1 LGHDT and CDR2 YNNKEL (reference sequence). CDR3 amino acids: CASSRSGSPREQFF. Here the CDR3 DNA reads TGTGCCAGCAGCCGCTCGGGATCCCCTAGGGAGCAGTTCTTC.

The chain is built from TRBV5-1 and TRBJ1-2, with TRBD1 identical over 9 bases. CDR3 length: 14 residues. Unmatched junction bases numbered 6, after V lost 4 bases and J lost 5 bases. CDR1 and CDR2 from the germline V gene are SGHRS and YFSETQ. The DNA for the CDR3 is TGCGCCAGCAGCCAGGACAGGGGAGGTTATGGCTACACCTTC. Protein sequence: CASSQDRGGYGYTF. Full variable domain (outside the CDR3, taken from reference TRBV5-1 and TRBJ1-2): KAGVTQTPRYLIKTRGQQVTLSCSPISGHRSVSWYQQTPGQGLQFLFEYFSETQRNKGNFPGRFSGRQFSNSRSEMNVSTLELGDSALYLCASSQDRGGYGYTFGSGTRLTVV.

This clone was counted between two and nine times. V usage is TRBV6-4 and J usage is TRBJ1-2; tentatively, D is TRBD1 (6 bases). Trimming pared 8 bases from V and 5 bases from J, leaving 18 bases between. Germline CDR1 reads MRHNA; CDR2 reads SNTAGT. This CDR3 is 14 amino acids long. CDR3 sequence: CASYTRGFGYGYTF. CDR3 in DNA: TGTGCCAGCTACACCAGGGGTTTCGGGTATGGCTACACCTTC.

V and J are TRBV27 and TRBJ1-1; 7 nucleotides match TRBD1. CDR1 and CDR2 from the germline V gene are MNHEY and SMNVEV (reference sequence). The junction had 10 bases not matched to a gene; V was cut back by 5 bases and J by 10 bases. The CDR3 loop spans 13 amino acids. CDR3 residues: CASSPPTGKGAFF. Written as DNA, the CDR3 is TGTGCCAGCAGTCCTCCGACAGGGAAGGGAGCTTTCTTT.

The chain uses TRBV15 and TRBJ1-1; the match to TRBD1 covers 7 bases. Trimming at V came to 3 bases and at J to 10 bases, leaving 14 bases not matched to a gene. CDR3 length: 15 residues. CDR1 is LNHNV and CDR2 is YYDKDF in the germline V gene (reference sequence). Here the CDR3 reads CATSSIKHRDSGAFF. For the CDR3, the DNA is TGTGCCACCAGCAGCATAAAACACCGGGACAGTGGAGCTTTCTTT.

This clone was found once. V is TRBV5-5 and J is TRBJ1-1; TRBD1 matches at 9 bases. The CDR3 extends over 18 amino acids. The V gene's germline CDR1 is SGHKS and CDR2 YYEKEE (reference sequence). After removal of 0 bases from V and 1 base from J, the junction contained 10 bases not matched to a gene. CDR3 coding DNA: TGTGCCAGCAGCTTGGGAGAACAGGGGGCGCTTGGGAACACTGAAGCTTTCTTT. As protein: CASSLGEQGALGNTEAFF.

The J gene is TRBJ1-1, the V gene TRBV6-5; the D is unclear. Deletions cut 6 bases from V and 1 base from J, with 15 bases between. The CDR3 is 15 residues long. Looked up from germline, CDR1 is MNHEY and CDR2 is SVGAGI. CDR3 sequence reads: CASRSNGGGNTEAFF. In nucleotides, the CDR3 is TGTGCCAGCAGGAGTAACGGCGGTGGGAACACTGAAGCTTTCTTT.

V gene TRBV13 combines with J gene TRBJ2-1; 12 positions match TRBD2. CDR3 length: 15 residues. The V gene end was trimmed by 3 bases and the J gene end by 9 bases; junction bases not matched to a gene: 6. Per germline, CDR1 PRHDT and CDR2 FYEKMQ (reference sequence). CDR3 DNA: TGTGCCAGCAGCTTCCGACTAGCGGGGGCTGGTGAGCAGTTCTTC. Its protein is CASSFRLAGAGEQFF.

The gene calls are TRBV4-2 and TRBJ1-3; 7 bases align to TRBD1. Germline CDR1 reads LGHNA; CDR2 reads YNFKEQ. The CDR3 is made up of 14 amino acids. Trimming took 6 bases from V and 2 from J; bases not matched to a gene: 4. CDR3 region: CASRPTGTGNTIYF. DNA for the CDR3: TGTGCCAGCAGGCCGACAGGGACTGGAAACACCATATATTTT.

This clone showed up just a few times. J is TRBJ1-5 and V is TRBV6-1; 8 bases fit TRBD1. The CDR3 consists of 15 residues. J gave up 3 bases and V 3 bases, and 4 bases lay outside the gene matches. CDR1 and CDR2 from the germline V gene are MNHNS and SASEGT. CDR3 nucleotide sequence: TGTGCCAGCAGTGAGGGGACAGGCAACAATCAGCCCCAGCATTTT. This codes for CASSEGTGNNQPQHF.

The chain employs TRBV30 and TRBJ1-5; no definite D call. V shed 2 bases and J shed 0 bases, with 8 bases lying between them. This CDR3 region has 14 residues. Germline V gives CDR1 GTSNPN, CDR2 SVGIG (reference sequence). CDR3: CAWSSGYSNQPQHF. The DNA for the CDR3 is TGTGCCTGGAGTTCGGGATATAGCAATCAGCCCCAGCATTTT.

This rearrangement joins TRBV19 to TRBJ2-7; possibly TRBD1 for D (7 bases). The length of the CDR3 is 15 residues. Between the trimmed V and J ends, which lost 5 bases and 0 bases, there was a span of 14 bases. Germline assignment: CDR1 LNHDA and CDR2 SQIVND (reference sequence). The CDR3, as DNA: TGTGCCAGTAGTGGTATCAGGGGGGACTCCTACGAGCAGTACTTC. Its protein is CASSGIRGDSYEQYF.